This TCR beta chain was captured by sequencing in a study of blood T cell repertoires in COVID-19. Background on the study: COVID-19 samples collected from the United States, Italy and Spain covered acute and convalescent phases.

The CDR3 is 15 amino acids. Trimming took 1 base from V and 1 from J, leaving 10 bases between them. From germline, CDR1 is LNHDA and CDR2 SQIVND (reference sequence). In the authors' methods: Estimates of nucleated cell counts were drawn from the amplification of reference gene primers. TCRdb's table, derived via immunoSEQ multiplex PCR, lists solely in-frame clones and lacks some. The V and J calls and clone size were taken over from that table, and D and trimming were inferred from the DNA. The repertoire includes fewer than 65,000 clones, about 88% of them detected once, and 12% sits in the top ten. This clone was picked up one time.

V and J are TRBV19 and TRBJ1-1; weak D call: TRBD1 (5 bases). Sequenced material: peripheral blood. The receptor's source is a human donor in a cohort sampled during active COVID-19. The CDR3 DNA sequence: TGTGCCAGTAGTATAGCTGGGGGGGGGAACACTGAAGCTTTCTTT. Protein: CASSIAGGGNTEAFF.